This T cell receptor beta chain appears in the sequencing data of a study of blood T cell repertoires in COVID-19. Study context: Donors in the United States, Italy and Spain gave samples during acute or convalescent COVID-19. PBMCs, B-cell-depleted T cells, or T cells were the source of the cDNA or gDNA that made up the material.

Germline V gives CDR1 MDHEN, CDR2 SYDVKM. The CDR3 sequence is 14 residues long. Trimming shortened V by 6 bases and J by 1 base, and 12 bases separated the two germline ends. Source study methods: Estimated nucleated cell counts came from reference gene primer amplification. Measured with immunoSEQ multiplex PCR; TCRdb has only the in-frame clones, and not every one. Clone size and the V and J calls come from that table; the DNA yielded D and trimming. Of 150,000 or so clones in the sample, about 87% were seen once. The receptor's source is a man aged 45-65 years with acute or convalescent COVID-19. What was sequenced was peripheral blood. The V gene is TRBV28, the J gene TRBJ1-1; D might be TRBD1 (5 bases). CDR3 in amino acids: CASSLAGGNTEAFF. CDR3 nucleotide sequence: TGTGCCAGCAGCTTGGCGGGGGGGAACACTGAAGCTTTCTTT.